This TCR beta chain was retrieved from a study of cytomegalovirus exposure and HLA in healthy donors listed by TCRdb under 2017. For the wider study: According to an earlier analysis of a few hundred of the donors, about 179 million T cells yielded some 110 million unique TCR beta sequences and 276 Gb of sequence data. An early release that covered approximately 600 HLA-typed donors contained approximately 320 gigabases of sequencing data and 75 million to 100 million unique TCR sequences. Typing coverage varied by locus: about 629-630 donors for A, B, C, DRB1 and DQB1; roughly 520 for DQA1; over 600 for DPA1; about 450 for DPB1. Along with the approximately 620-subject first cohort, a separate validation cohort of over a hundred different subjects was used. In a later genetic analysis, genome-wide SNP genotypes for about 55% of the 666 donors were used, and that subset was treated as a discovery cohort. Rather than drawing on any new phenotypic data, the later analysis identified candidate immune exposures from TCR beta sequences and the way those sequences occurred across donors. A handful of DR-DQ haplotypes were handled as single units for association and clustering because linkage in the cohort was strong. Among 398 genotyped donors of the cohort, an average of around 240,000 unique TCR beta nucleotide sequences were sequenced per donor, around 20% of them non-productive. To predict cytomegalovirus infection status, the study brought together high-throughput TCR immunosequencing, statistical association of individual TCRs with disease status, and machine learning. In a later analysis, previously published TCR beta repertoires from several hundred donors were re-analyzed and high-resolution HLA genotyping was added so that TCR occurrence patterns could be studied. The aim of the study was to test whether cataloging public T cell receptors could identify signatures of past pathogen exposure. Donor age, sex, ethnicity and CMV serostatus were collected together with the repertoire data. Class I and class II HLA loci were covered by the typing at four-digit resolution. Every repertoire in the discovery cohort had been generated on one and the same sequencing platform. An earlier analysis of a few hundred of the donors applied high-throughput TCR beta sequencing to assess whether each TCR beta V gene segment acted as functional or pseudogenic. Of the approximately 400 genotyped donors, 65% to 90% fell in the genetic ancestry cluster associated with self-reported Caucasian donors. The study profiled the T cell repertoires of 500 to 800 subjects by immunosequencing and related them to cytomegalovirus serostatus.

Overall results and qualifications from the work: Assigning TCR associations to individual alleles was difficult when HLA alleles, especially DR and DQ, strongly co-occurred. Because some donors lacked HLA typing at each locus, the association tests relied only on the typed subset. A further reported finding was that TCR beta sequences accurately predicted the HLA-A and HLA-B alleles for most subjects in the first cohort. While some public TCRs were present in many individuals, most TCR sequences turned up only very rarely across donors. Sequencing depth was assumed to be roughly uniform across donors in the presence/absence analyses, though that assumption may not hold. At a false discovery rate of 0.05, a later analysis linked 16,951 TCR beta sequences to specific HLA alleles. This cohort had only TCR beta chains sequenced, and the lack of alpha or paired-chain data limited which features could be detected. A later analysis found that TCR association rates varied across HLA loci, with DRB1 alleles showing the most associated TCRs and HLA-C alleles the fewest. Some IMGT-functional V segments, including TRBV6-2 and TRBV6-3, could not be told apart with the 87-base-pair reads, so those segments were excluded. Cytomegalovirus status was reported to be diagnosed by the classifier with high specificity and sensitivity in both the original and validation cohorts. A total of 164 TCR beta chains were listed by the study as associated with cytomegalovirus. It was suggested by the authors that the approach could potentially be generalized to other disease states and immunological phenotypes. A cluster of highly shared sequence variants was judged likely to represent a technical artifact of the sequencing pipeline. Immune exposure information for the cohort was limited to CMV serostatus. An earlier analysis of approximately 500 of the donors showed that most TCR beta V segments appeared in productive rearrangements either about 87% or about 30% of the time, which broadly matched IMGT annotations. About 17 rarely observed V segments, including chromosome 9 orphons, were excluded from the earlier analysis of approximately 500 of the donors because counts were too low. Compared with equally common non-associated chains, HLA-associated TCR beta chains in a later analysis were more clonally expanded and had lower generation probabilities. V-gene and J-gene trimming of TCR beta chains was associated with a missense DCLRE1C variant in a later genetic analysis, and the association was replicated in an independent cohort. Correlated functional status among segregating V segments might be attributable to linkage disequilibrium, but an unknown experimental factor could not be ruled out. According to a later analysis, most CMV-associated TCR beta chains appeared to be HLA-restricted, and the HLA associations seemed to be driven largely by CMV exposure. A few of the identified cytomegalovirus-associated TCR beta chains were confirmed in vitro to be specific for cytomegalovirus antigens. Compared with the 666-donor mean, donors in an Asian-associated ancestry cluster had fewer N-insertions in productive TCRs, according to a later genetic analysis. According to a later analysis, parvovirus B19, influenza, CMV and Epstein-Barr virus appeared linked to several top co-occurrence clusters.

From the cysteine up to the phenylalanine, the CDR3 has a length of 17 residues. Of the read, only the CDR3 DNA is kept; its 51 bases are in frame from base 1. Trimming costs V 5 bases and J 1 base, and their ends lie 17 bases apart. From a lookup of the germline V gene (reference sequence), CDR1 and CDR2 are SEHNR and FQNEAQ. The cohort comprised under 700 healthy bone marrow donors. At the time of sampling, every cohort member was nominally healthy, though immune exposures that went unrecorded were likely present. The donor tested CMV seronegative and was one of the 352 seronegative cohort members. A peripheral blood sample was collected from each donor, and TCR beta sequencing was performed on peripheral blood mononuclear cells. The Qiagen DNeasy Blood Extraction Kit was used to extract genomic DNA from the blood cell samples. As regards this clone: This clone's antigen is unknown. Within one base of it there is no much larger clone, and no base qualities were kept.

The library was made by the immunoSEQ multiplex PCR assay. For the multiplex PCR, a mixture combining 60 forward primers for TCR Vbeta segments and 13 reverse primers for TCR Jbeta segments was used. Amplification of the CDR3 region of rearranged TCR beta genes was performed with a multiplex PCR assay on genomic DNA. Amplified TCR beta libraries were sequenced as 87-base-pair reads on the Illumina HiSeq System. The original pipeline was this. A later analysis counted about 76 million unique TCR beta chains across the 650 to 700 repertoires, and around 12 million of these chains were shared by at least two donors. To remove PCR and sequencing errors, raw reads were error-corrected and collapsed into unique sequences using a nearest-neighbor algorithm that merged closely related sequences. V, D and J gene segments were assigned by aligning CDR3 sequences to IMGT reference sequences. For a sequence to be retained, a match of at least six nucleotides to both a V gene segment and a J gene segment was required. A rearrangement counted as productive if the CDR3 had no stop codons and remained in frame with V and J, and every other rearrangement counted as non-productive. CDR3 was defined by IMGT convention, running from the second conserved V-encoded cysteine to the conserved J-encoded phenylalanine. In an earlier analysis of 500 to 650 of the donors, sequences lacking an unambiguous match to a single V gene segment were excluded. An earlier analysis of several hundred of the donors called V segments functional above 56.7% productive rearrangements and segregating when the between-donor standard deviation exceeded 5%. A statistical classification framework was built to diagnose cytomegalovirus status from the catalog of TCR beta chain sequences. In a later analysis, TCR nucleotide sequences were compared against IMGT/GENE-DB human TR gene sequences so that V and J genes could be assigned. A later analysis assigned CDR3 sequences and most-parsimonious VDJ recombination scenarios with the TCRdist pipeline. In a later analysis, every TCR beta chain was defined by the combination of its CDR3 amino acid sequence and its V-gene family, and reads without a unique V-gene family were dropped. To address suspected cross-contamination and a sequencing artifact, a later analysis removed 450 to 700 highly shared, low-generation-probability nucleotide sequences. In a later analysis, a clonal expansion index was calculated for each public chain from normalized within-repertoire ranks of inferred template counts. A later analysis computed generation probabilities with a VDJ recombination model fitted to out-of-frame rearrangements, and checked the results against IGoR. In a later analysis, TCR-TCR, TCR-HLA and TCR-CMV co-occurrence was scored with hypergeometric tests, and a repertoire-size bias correction was applied to TCR pairs. A later analysis estimated false discovery rates by permuting HLA or CMV assignments 20 times. In a later analysis, co-occurring TCRs were grouped with DBSCAN, and TCRdist sequence similarity was added when clustering was performed within HLA-allele-positive subsets. For co-occurrence clustering, repertoires with fewer than 30,000 or more than 120,000 public chains were excluded, along with several repertoires with anomalous nucleotide sharing. The clones in this table, taken by TCRdb from immuneACCESS, are in-frame only. Not every clone is retained; where verified, under half of the shortfall comes from an unresolved V gene, and the cause of the rest is unknown. V, J and clone size are taken as reported in that table, and D and trimming were inferred from the DNA itself. The sample records tens of thousands of clones, 75% to 85% of which are singletons. About 3.8% of the sample goes to the ten largest clones.

The chain is made from TRBV7-9 and TRBJ2-2; D gene: possibly TRBD2, on 5 matching bases. Material: PBMCs. The TCR sequence derives from a middle-aged woman in good health and CMV-seronegative. The DNA sequence is as follows: TGTGCCAGCAGCCGACTTACAGTGAGGGAGAACACCGGGGAGCTGTTTTTT. It translates to CASSRLTVRENTGELFF. The CDR3 plus the reference TRBV7-9 and TRBJ2-2 genes for the other parts give the full variable domain: DTGVSQNPRHKITKRGQNVTFRCDPISEHNRLYWYRQTLGQGPEFLTYFQNEAQLEKSRLLSDRFSAERPKGSFSTLEIQRTEQGDSAMYLCASSRLTVRENTGELFFGEGSRLTVL.